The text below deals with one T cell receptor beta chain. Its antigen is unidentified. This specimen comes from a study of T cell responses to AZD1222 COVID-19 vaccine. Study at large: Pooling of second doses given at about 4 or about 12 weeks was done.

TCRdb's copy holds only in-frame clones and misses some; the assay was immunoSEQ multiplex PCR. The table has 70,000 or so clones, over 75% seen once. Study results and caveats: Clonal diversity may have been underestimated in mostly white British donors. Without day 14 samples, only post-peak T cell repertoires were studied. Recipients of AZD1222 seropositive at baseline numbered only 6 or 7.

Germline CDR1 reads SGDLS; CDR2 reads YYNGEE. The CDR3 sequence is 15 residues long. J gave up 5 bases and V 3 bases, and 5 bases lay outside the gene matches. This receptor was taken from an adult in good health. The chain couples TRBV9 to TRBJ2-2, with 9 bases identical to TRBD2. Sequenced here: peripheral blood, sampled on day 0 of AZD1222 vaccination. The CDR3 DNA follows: TGTGCCAGCAGCGCCGGGACTAGCTCAACCGGGGAGCTGTTTTTT. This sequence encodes CASSAGTSSTGELFF.